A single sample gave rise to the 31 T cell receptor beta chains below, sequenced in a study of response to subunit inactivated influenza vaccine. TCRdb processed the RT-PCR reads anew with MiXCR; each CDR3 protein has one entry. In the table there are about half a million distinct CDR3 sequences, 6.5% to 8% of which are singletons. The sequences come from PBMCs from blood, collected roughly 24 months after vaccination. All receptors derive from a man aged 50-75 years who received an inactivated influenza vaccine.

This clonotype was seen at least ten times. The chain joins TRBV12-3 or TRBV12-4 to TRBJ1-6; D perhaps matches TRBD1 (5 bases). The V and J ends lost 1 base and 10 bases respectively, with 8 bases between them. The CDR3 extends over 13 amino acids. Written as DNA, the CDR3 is TGTGCCAGCAGTTTAGAGGGGACGTCACCCCTCCACTTT. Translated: CASSLEGTSPLHF.

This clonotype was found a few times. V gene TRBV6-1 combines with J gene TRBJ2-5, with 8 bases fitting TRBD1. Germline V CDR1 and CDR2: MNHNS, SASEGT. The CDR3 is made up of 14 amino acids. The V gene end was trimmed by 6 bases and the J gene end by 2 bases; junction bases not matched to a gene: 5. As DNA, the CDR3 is TGTGCCAGCAGCCCAGGGGGCCGTCAAGAGACCCAGTACTTC. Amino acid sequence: CASSPGGRQETQYF.

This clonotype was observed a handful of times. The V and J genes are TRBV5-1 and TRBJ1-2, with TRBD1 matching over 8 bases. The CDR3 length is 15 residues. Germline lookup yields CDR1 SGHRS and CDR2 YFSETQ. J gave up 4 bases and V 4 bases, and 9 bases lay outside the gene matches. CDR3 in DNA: TGCGCCAGCAGCGGAGATGGACAGGGCGGCTATGGCTACACCTTC. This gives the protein CASSGDGQGGYGYTF.

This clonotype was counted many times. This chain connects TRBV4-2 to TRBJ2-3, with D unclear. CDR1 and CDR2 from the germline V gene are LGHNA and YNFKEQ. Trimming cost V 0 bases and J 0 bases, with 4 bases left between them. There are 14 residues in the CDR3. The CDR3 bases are TGTGCCAGCAGCCAAGATGGAAGCACAGATACGCAGTATTTT. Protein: CASSQDGSTDTQYF.

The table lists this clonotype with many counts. In DNA, the CDR3 is TGTGCCAGCAAAACGGGGGGTCAAGGCTACACCTTC. Its translation: CASKTGGQGYTF. The chain has TRBV6-5 and TRBJ1-2; D is perhaps TRBD1 (5 bases). V was trimmed by 7 bases and J by 8 bases, leaving 14 bases between them. The CDR3 has 12 residues. Germline loops: CDR1 MNHEY, CDR2 SVGAGI.

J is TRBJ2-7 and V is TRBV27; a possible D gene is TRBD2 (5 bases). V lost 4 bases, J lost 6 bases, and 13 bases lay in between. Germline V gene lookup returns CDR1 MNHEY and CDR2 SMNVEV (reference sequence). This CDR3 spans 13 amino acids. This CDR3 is CASSSTRSREQYF. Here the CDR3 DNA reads TGTGCCAGCAGTTCTACTAGGTCCCGCGAGCAGTACTTC.

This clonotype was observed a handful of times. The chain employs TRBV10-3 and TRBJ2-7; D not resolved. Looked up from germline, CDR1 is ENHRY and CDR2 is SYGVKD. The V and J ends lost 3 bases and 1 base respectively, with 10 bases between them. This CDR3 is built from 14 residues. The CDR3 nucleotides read TGTGCCATCAGTGATGGGCGGCAGTCCTACGAGCAGTACTTC. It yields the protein CAISDGRQSYEQYF.

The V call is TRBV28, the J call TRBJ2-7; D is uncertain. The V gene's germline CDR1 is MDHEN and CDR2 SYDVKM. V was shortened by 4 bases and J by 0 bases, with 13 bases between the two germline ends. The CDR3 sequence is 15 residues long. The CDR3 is CASSSLPPTSYEQYF. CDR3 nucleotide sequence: TGTGCCAGCAGTTCCCTCCCGCCAACCTCCTACGAGCAGTACTTC.

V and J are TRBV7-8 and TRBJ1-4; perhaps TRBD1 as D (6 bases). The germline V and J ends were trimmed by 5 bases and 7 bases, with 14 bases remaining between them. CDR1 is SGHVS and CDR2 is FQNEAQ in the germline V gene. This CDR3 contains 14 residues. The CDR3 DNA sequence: TGTGCCAGCAGCCCCCAGGGGAGGTCTGAAAAACTGTTTTTT. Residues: CASSPQGRSEKLFF.

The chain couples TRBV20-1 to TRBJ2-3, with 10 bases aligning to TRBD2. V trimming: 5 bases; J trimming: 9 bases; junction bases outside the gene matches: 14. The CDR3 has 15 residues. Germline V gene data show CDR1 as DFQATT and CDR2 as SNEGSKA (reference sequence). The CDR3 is CSASDRAGGPNTQYF. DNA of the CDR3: TGCAGTGCTTCCGACAGAGCGGGGGGGCCGAACACGCAGTATTTT.

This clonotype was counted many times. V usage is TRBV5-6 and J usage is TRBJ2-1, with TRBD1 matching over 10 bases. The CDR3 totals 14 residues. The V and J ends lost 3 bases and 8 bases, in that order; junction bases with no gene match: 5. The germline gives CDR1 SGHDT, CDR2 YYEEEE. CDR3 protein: CASSYGTGAHEQFF. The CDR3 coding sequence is TGTGCCAGCAGCTACGGGACAGGGGCGCATGAGCAGTTCTTC.

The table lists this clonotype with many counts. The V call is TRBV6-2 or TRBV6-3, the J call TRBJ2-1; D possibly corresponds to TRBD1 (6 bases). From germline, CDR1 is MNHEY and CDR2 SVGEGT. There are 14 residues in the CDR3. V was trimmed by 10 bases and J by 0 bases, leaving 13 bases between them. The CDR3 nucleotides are TGTGCCACCTCGGACAGTCACTCCTACAATGAGCAGTTCTTC. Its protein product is CATSDSHSYNEQFF.

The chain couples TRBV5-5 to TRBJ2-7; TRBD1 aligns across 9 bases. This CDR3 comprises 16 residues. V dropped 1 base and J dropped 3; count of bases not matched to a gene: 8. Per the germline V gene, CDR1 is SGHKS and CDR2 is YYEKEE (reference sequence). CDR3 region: CASSLFLTGGGYEQYF. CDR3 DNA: TGTGCCAGCAGCTTGTTCTTGACAGGGGGAGGCTACGAGCAGTACTTC.

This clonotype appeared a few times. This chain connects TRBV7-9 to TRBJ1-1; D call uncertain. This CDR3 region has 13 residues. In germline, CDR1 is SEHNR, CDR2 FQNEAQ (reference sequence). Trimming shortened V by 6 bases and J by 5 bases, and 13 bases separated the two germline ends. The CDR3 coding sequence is TGTGCCAGCAGTGACCTCCTTGGTACTGAAGCTTTCTTT. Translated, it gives CASSDLLGTEAFF.

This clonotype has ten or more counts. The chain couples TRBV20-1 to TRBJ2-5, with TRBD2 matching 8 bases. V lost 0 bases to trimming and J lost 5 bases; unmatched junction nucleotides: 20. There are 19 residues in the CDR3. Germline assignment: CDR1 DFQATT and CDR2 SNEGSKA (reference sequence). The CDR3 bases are TGCAGTGCTAGAGATAGGAATAGCGGGACCACACTGACATGGGAGACCCAGTACTTC. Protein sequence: CSARDRNSGTTLTWETQYF.

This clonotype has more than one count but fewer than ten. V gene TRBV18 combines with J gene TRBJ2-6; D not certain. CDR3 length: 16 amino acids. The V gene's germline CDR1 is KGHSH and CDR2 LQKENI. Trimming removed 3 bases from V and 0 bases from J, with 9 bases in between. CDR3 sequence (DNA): TGTGCCAGCTCACCTCTCGGGCCCTCTGGGGCCAACGTCCTGACTTTC. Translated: CASSPLGPSGANVLTF. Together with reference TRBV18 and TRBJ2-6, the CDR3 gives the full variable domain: NAGVMQNPRHLVRRRGQEARLRCSPMKGHSHVYWYRQLPEEGLKFMVYLQKENIIDESGMPKERFSAEFPKEGPSILRIQQVVRGDSAAYFCASSPLGPSGANVLTFGAGSRLTVL.

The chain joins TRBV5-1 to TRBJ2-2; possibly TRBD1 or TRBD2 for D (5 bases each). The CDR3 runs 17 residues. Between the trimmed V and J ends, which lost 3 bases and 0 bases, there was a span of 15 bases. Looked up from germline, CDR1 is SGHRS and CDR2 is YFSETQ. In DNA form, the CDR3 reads TGCGCCAGCAGCTGGAGGTCGGGGCAAACGAACACCGGGGAGCTGTTTTTT. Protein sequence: CASSWRSGQTNTGELFF.

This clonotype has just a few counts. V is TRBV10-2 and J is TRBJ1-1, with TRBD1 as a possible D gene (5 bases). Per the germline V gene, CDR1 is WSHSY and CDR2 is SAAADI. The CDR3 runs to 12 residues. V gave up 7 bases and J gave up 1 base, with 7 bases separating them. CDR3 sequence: CASTDRNTEAFF. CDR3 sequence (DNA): TGCGCCAGCACAGACAGGAACACTGAAGCTTTCTTT.

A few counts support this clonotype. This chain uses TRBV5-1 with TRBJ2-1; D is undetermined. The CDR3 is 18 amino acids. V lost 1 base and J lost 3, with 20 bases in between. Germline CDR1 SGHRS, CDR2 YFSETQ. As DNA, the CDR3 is TGCGCCAGCAGCTTGTATCGGCCGATAGCCAACGTCTACAATGAGCAGTTCTTC. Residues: CASSLYRPIANVYNEQFF.

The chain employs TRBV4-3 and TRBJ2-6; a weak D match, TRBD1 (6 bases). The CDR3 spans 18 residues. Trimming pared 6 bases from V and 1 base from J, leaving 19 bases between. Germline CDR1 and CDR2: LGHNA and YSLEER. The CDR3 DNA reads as TGCGCCAGCAGTCGAAACAGGGACCAATATTCTGGGGCCAACGTCCTGACTTTC. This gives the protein CASSRNRDQYSGANVLTF.

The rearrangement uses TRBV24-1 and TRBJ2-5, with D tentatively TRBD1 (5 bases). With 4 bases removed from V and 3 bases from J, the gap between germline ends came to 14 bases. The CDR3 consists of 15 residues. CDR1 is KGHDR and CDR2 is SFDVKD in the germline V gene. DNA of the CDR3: TGTGCCACCAGTGACCCCAGGGCCCCGAAAGAGACCCAGTACTTC. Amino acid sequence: CATSDPRAPKETQYF.

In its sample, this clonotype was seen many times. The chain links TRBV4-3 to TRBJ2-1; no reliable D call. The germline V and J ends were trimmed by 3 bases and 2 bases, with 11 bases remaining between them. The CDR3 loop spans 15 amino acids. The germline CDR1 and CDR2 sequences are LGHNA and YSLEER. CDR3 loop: CASSQSHRPYNEQFF. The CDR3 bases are TGCGCCAGCAGCCAGTCTCACCGACCCTACAATGAGCAGTTCTTC.

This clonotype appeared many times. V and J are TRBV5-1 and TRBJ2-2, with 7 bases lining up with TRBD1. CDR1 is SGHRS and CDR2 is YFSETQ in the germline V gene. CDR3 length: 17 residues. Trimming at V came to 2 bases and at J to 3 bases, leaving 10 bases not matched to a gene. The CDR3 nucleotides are TGCGCCAGCAGCTTTGATCGACAGGGCCTCCACACCGGGGAGCTGTTTTTT. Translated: CASSFDRQGLHTGELFF.

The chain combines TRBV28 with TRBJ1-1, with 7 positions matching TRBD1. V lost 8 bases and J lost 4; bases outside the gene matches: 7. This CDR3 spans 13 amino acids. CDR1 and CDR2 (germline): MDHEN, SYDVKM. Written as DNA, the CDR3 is TGTGCCAGCCTACTATCAGGGGGCACTGAAGCTTTCTTT. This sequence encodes CASLLSGGTEAFF. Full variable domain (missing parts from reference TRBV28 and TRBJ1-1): DVKVTQSSRYLVKRTGEKVFLECVQDMDHENMFWYRQDPGLGLRLIYFSYDVKMKEKGDIPEGYSVSREKKERFSLILESASTNQTSMYLCASLLSGGTEAFFGQGTRLTVV.

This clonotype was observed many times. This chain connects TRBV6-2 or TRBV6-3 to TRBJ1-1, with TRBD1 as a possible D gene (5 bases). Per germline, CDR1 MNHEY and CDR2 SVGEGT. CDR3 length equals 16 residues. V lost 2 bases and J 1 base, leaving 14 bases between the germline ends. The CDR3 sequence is CASSYVSGRTNTEAFF. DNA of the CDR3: TGTGCCAGCAGTTACGTGTCAGGGCGGACGAACACTGAAGCTTTCTTT.

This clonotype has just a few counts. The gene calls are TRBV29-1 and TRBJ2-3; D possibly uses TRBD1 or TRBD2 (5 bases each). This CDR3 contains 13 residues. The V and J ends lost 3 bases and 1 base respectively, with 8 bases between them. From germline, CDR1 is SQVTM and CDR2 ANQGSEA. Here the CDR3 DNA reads TGCAGCGTTGACAGGGACGGCACAGATACGCAGTATTTT. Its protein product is CSVDRDGTDTQYF.

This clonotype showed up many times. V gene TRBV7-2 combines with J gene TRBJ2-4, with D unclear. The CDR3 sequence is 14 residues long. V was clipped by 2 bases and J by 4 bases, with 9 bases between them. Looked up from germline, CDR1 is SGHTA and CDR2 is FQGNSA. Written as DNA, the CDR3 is TGTGCCAGCAGCTTATTTTCCAGTAAAAACATTCAGTACTTC. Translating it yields CASSLFSSKNIQYF.

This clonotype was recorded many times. CDR3: CASSIPGLAGHYEQYF. CDR3 DNA: TGTGCCAGCAGCATCCCAGGACTAGCGGGACACTACGAGCAGTACTTC. The chain has TRBV11-2 and TRBJ2-7, with 12 positions matching TRBD2. The CDR3 has 16 amino acids. V shed 5 bases and J 3 bases; nucleotides not matched to a gene: 8. Germline V lookup: CDR1 SGHAT, CDR2 FQNNGV.

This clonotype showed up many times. The CDR3 region is CASSYDLQGGQPQHF. The CDR3 coding sequence is TGTGCCAGCAGTTACGACTTACAGGGGGGTCAGCCCCAGCATTTT. The chain combines TRBV6-5 with TRBJ1-5; 8 bases agree with TRBD1. The V gene end was trimmed by 2 bases and the J gene end by 6 bases; junction bases not matched to a gene: 6. CDR3 length: 15 amino acids. Germline V gives CDR1 MNHEY, CDR2 SVGAGI.

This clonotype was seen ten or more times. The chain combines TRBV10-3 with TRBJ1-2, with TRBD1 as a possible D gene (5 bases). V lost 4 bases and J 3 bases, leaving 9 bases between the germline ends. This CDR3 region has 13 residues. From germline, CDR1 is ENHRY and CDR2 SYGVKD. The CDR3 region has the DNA TGTGCCATCAGTGTGAGGGGCGACTATGGCTACACCTTC. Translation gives CAISVRGDYGYTF.

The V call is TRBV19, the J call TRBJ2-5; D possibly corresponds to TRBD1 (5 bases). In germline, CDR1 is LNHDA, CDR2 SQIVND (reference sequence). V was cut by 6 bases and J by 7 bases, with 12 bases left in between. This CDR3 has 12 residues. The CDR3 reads CASSHSQGTQYF. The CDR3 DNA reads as TGTGCCAGTAGCCATAGCCAGGGGACCCAGTACTTC.